Shown below are 28 T cell receptor beta chains from a single sample sequenced in a study of blood T cells in healthy people across ages (dated by TCRdb to the mid-2010s). Library prep was done by 5' RACE. The reads were generated on an Illumina HiSeq 2500. A second PCR of about 6 to 11 cycles was run with a J-beta primer mix and a sample-barcoded 5' primer. TCRdb trimmed the raw reads at Q25, called clones with MiXCR and kept productive beta chains. Rows with a matching CDR3 protein are joined into one entry that keeps the most common DNA and genes. A total of just under 900,000 distinct CDR3 sequences appear in this sample, around 28% of them only once. Clones ranked in the top ten supply roughly 17% of the sample. The sequenced material came from blood. Every receptor here comes from a woman aged 80 or over in good health.

The chain joins TRBV20-1 to TRBJ1-6; TRBD1 matches at 7 bases. With V trimmed by 0 bases and J by 0 bases, 2 bases remained unmatched. Germline values: CDR1 DFQATT, CDR2 SNEGSKA (reference sequence). CDR3 length equals 16 residues. CDR3 in amino acids: CSARDPGGSYNSPLHF. In DNA form, the CDR3 reads TGCAGTGCTAGAGATCCAGGGGGCTCCTATAATTCACCCCTCCACTTT.

This clonotype has at least ten counts. This chain joins TRBV7-2 and TRBJ1-4; D gene uncertain. Germline V gene lookup returns CDR1 SGHTA and CDR2 FQGNSA. Trimming stripped 2 bases from V and 0 bases from J, with 7 bases between. The CDR3 has 15 amino acids. The CDR3 spells CASSLRLATNEKLFF. The CDR3 bases are TGTGCCAGCAGCTTACGTCTCGCAACTAATGAAAAACTGTTTTTT.

A word on this clonotype: Just one base apart from a much larger clone, this may be a read error. The V and J genes are TRBV24-1 and TRBJ2-5; TRBD1 aligns across 12 bases. Germline trimming cut 6 bases from V and 4 bases from J; bases unmatched to any gene: 8. The length of the CDR3 is 16 residues. Germline V gene lookup returns CDR1 KGHDR and CDR2 SFDVKD. Here the CDR3 reads CATSNPGTGGIETQYF. CDR3 coding DNA: TGTGCCACCAGTAACCCCGGGACAGGGGGCATAGAGACCCAGTACTTC.

This clonotype was recorded at least ten times. This sequence joins TRBV9 and TRBJ2-5; D unclear. V shed 3 bases and J shed 3 bases, with 6 bases lying between them. Germline V gene lookup returns CDR1 SGDLS and CDR2 YYNGEE. This CDR3 spans 12 amino acids. The chain's CDR3 is CASSAREETQYF. The CDR3 nucleotides read TGTGCCAGCAGCGCTAGGGAAGAGACCCAGTACTTC.

The chain uses TRBV9 and TRBJ2-1; 7 bases align to TRBD2. CDR1 is SGDLS and CDR2 is YYNGEE in the germline V gene. The CDR3 contains 14 residues. The ends lost 2 bases at V and 7 bases at J; junction bases unmatched: 6. This CDR3 reads CASSVREGLNEQFF. CDR3 DNA sequence: TGTGCCAGCAGCGTTAGGGAGGGCTTGAATGAGCAGTTCTTC.

The chain joins TRBV7-2 to TRBJ2-3, with 8 bases lining up with TRBD2. V lost 0 bases to trimming and J lost 8 bases; unmatched junction nucleotides: 7. CDR3 length equals 15 residues. Germline lookup yields CDR1 SGHTA and CDR2 FQGNSA. The CDR3 sequence: CASSLASGDSGTQYF. As DNA, the CDR3 is TGTGCCAGCAGCTTAGCTAGCGGGGATTCTGGTACGCAGTATTTT. The whole variable domain, filled in from reference TRBV7-2 and TRBJ2-3, reads GAGVSQSPSNKVTEKGKDVELRCDPISGHTALYWYRQSLGQGLEFLIYFQGNSAPDKSGLPSDRFSAERTGGSVSTLTIQRTQQEDSAVYLCASSLASGDSGTQYFGPGTRLTVL.

Regarding this clonotype: A much larger clonotype is one base distant, so this may be a read error. The CDR3 region is CASSLNSSPNTEAFF. CDR3 coding DNA: TGCGCCAGCAGCTTGAATTCTTCACCGAACACTGAAGCTTTCTTT. V and J are TRBV5-1 and TRBJ1-1; D remains unclear. Trimming cost V 1 base and J 1 base, with 11 bases left between them. Per the germline V gene, CDR1 is SGHRS and CDR2 is YFSETQ. This CDR3 spans 15 amino acids.

This chain joins TRBV5-1 and TRBJ1-3; 8 bases align to TRBD1. The CDR3 runs 16 residues. CDR1 is SGHRS, CDR2 YFSETQ, per germline. V shed 2 bases and J 2 bases; nucleotides not matched to a gene: 6. CDR3 loop: CASSFDRTGPGNTIYF. The CDR3 nucleotides are TGCGCCAGCAGCTTTGACCGGACAGGGCCTGGAAACACCATATATTTT. The full variable domain, completed using reference TRBV5-1 and TRBJ1-3, is KAGVTQTPRYLIKTRGQQVTLSCSPISGHRSVSWYQQTPGQGLQFLFEYFSETQRNKGNFPGRFSGRQFSNSRSEMNVSTLELGDSALYLCASSFDRTGPGNTIYFGEGSWLTVV.

This clonotype was detected many times. The chain has TRBV6-6 and TRBJ1-5, with D perhaps TRBD1 (6 bases). This CDR3 region has 14 residues. The germline V gene encodes CDR1 MNHNY and CDR2 SVGAGI (reference sequence). Trimming cost V 6 bases and J 3 bases, with 12 bases left between them. Here the CDR3 reads CASSPQGDNQPQHF. In nucleotides, the CDR3 is TGTGCCAGCAGCCCACAGGGAGACAATCAGCCCCAGCATTTT.

This clonotype was detected ten times or more. The J gene is TRBJ2-6, the V gene TRBV4-3, with a possible D match to TRBD1 (6 bases). Per germline, CDR1 LGHNA and CDR2 YSLEER. CDR3 length equals 15 residues. Trimming cost V 3 bases and J 1 base, with 7 bases left between them. The CDR3 here is CASSQGHSGANVLTF. In DNA, the CDR3 is TGCGCCAGCAGCCAGGGACATTCTGGGGCCAACGTCCTGACTTTC.

Regarding this clonotype: The germline gene is not matched at one end of the junction; a read error may be the cause. The chain recombines TRBV4-1 with TRBJ2-1; D remains ambiguous. This CDR3 comprises 17 residues. Germline CDR1 MGHRA, CDR2 YSYEKL. CDR3 region: CASSQDHRPSSYNEQFF. The CDR3 DNA reads TGCGCCAGCAGCCAAGACCATCGCCCGAGCTCCTACAATGAACAGTTCTTC.

Many counts were recorded for this clonotype. The chain couples TRBV4-3 to TRBJ1-2; TRBD1 agrees at 9 bases. The CDR3 sequence is 16 residues long. J gave up 7 bases and V 4 bases, and 13 bases lay outside the gene matches. Germline CDR1 is LGHNA and CDR2 is YSLEER. This CDR3 reads CASSPTTTGGLRGYTF. The CDR3 DNA is TGCGCCAGCAGCCCTACAACTACAGGGGGCTTGCGTGGCTACACCTTC.

This clonotype came up a few times. J is TRBJ2-1 and V is TRBV14, with 13 bases aligning to TRBD2. The ends lost 6 bases at V and 5 bases at J; junction bases unmatched: 10. Germline values: CDR1 SGHDN, CDR2 FVKESK. This CDR3 contains 17 residues. The CDR3 sequence is CASSPYLTSGGNNEQFF. Written as DNA, the CDR3 is TGTGCCAGCAGTCCTTACCTGACTAGCGGGGGGAACAATGAGCAGTTCTTC.

This clonotype was counted only a few times. The chain uses TRBV5-1 and TRBJ1-6, with D possibly TRBD1 on 5 matching bases. The germline V gene has CDR1 SGHRS and CDR2 YFSETQ. CDR3 length: 15 amino acids. The V gene lost 5 bases and the J gene lost 3 bases, with 12 bases spanning the gap. The CDR3 coding sequence is TGCGCCAGCAGGCAACAGGTGAACTATAATTCACCCCTCCACTTT. As protein: CASRQQVNYNSPLHF. Complete variable domain (other parts from reference TRBV5-1 and TRBJ1-6): KAGVTQTPRYLIKTRGQQVTLSCSPISGHRSVSWYQQTPGQGLQFLFEYFSETQRNKGNFPGRFSGRQFSNSRSEMNVSTLELGDSALYLCASRQQVNYNSPLHFGNGTRLTVT.

This clonotype appeared many times. V usage is TRBV14 and J usage is TRBJ2-1; 7 bases match TRBD1. J lost 5 bases, V lost 4 bases, and 8 bases had no gene match. CDR1 and CDR2 from the germline V gene are SGHDN and FVKESK. There are 15 residues in the CDR3. The CDR3 bases are TGTGCCAGCAGCCTTGACAGGGTGACGCACAATGAGCAGTTCTTC. Translated, it gives CASSLDRVTHNEQFF.

With respect to this clonotype: With a much larger clone just one base away, this may be a read error. This chain links TRBV12-3 or TRBV12-4 with TRBJ1-1, with D possibly being TRBD1 (6 bases). The V end lost 11 bases, the J end lost 0 bases, and 22 bases lay between the germline ends. The CDR3 has 16 amino acids. The CDR3 coding sequence is TGTGCCGGCCTTCCCCGTAGCGGACAGATGAACACTGAAGCTTTCTTT. This translates into CAGLPRSGQMNTEAFF.

This clonotype was detected ten times or more. The chain uses TRBV7-2 and TRBJ2-3; no definite D call. CDR1 and CDR2 from the germline V gene are SGHTA and FQGNSA. V was cut by 5 bases and J by 1 base, with 16 bases left in between. The CDR3 has 16 amino acids. CDR3 sequence reads: CASSRESIGRTDTQYF. The CDR3, as DNA: TGTGCCAGCAGCCGCGAATCCATAGGGCGCACAGATACGCAGTATTTT. Based on the CDR3 plus reference TRBV7-2 and TRBJ2-3, the full variable domain is GAGVSQSPSNKVTEKGKDVELRCDPISGHTALYWYRQSLGQGLEFLIYFQGNSAPDKSGLPSDRFSAERTGGSVSTLTIQRTQQEDSAVYLCASSRESIGRTDTQYFGPGTRLTVL.

This clonotype was observed a few times. The chain uses TRBV5-1 and TRBJ1-2; no reliable D call. The CDR3 sequence is 13 residues long. Trimming pared 4 bases from V and 5 bases from J, leaving 12 bases between. Per the germline V gene, CDR1 is SGHRS and CDR2 is YFSETQ. The CDR3 reads CASSPATGYGYTF. CDR3 in DNA: TGCGCCAGCAGCCCGGCTACGGGGTATGGCTACACCTTC.

A note on this clonotype: A much larger clone differs from this one at a single base, so this may be a read error. The chain combines TRBV7-2 with TRBJ2-7; D is possibly TRBD2 (6 bases). V was trimmed by 1 base and J by 2 bases, leaving 9 bases between them. The CDR3 is 14 residues long. Germline-derived CDR1 and CDR2 are SGHTA and FQGNSA. This CDR3 reads CASSLVGSPYEQYF. Here the CDR3 DNA reads TGTGCCAGCAGCTTAGTCGGGAGCCCCTACGAGCAGTACTTC.

The rearrangement joins TRBV5-1 to TRBJ2-3, with D possibly being TRBD1 (6 bases). The CDR3 consists of 16 residues. Germline CDR1 is SGHRS and CDR2 is YFSETQ. Trimming removed 0 bases from V and 6 bases from J, with 17 bases in between. In DNA form, the CDR3 reads TGCGCCAGCAGCTTGGAAACCGGGACAACCAGGGATACGCAGTATTTT. It codes for CASSLETGTTRDTQYF.

This clonotype was seen many times. This rearrangement joins TRBV5-1 to TRBJ1-4, with unresolved D. V lost 4 bases to trimming and J lost 4 bases, with 11 bases between them. The CDR3 covers 14 residues. Per the germline V gene, CDR1 is SGHRS and CDR2 is YFSETQ. CDR3 nucleotide sequence: TGCGCCAGCAGCCCCGTTCCAGATAATGAAAAACTGTTTTTT. Protein product: CASSPVPDNEKLFF.

This clonotype has only a few counts. Possible read error: a much larger clone is one base away. This chain connects TRBV12-3 or TRBV12-4 to TRBJ2-4; TRBD2 matches at 8 bases. This CDR3 spans 13 amino acids. Here the CDR3 reads CTSTNGGGNIQYF. The CDR3 bases are TGTACCAGCACTAACGGGGGGGGAAACATTCAGTACTTC.

This clonotype was seen ten or more times. V gene TRBV9 combines with J gene TRBJ2-3; 9 bases are shared with TRBD1. Trimming removed 2 bases from V and 3 bases from J; junction bases left unmatched: 4. Germline-derived CDR1 and CDR2 are SGDLS and YYNGEE. The length of the CDR3 is 15 residues. The CDR3 loop is CASSVRQGGTDTQYF. The CDR3 region has the DNA TGTGCCAGCAGCGTTAGACAGGGGGGGACAGATACGCAGTATTTT.

The chain uses TRBV20-1 and TRBJ1-5; 8 bases map to TRBD1. This CDR3 spans 13 amino acids. Trimming at V came to 6 bases and at J to 9 bases, leaving 10 bases not matched to a gene. Per the germline V gene, CDR1 is DFQATT and CDR2 is SNEGSKA (reference sequence). The CDR3 DNA reads TGCAGTGCCGGACAGGGTTATTATCTGCCCCAGCATTTT. Translated: CSAGQGYYLPQHF.

This clonotype was seen repeatedly, ten times or more. V usage is TRBV5-1 and J usage is TRBJ1-2, with 7 bases lining up with TRBD1. The trim removed 2 bases at V and 2 bases at J, leaving 9 bases unmatched. Germline assignment: CDR1 SGHRS and CDR2 YFSETQ. The CDR3 totals 16 residues. CDR3 amino acids: CASSFGRQGGNYGYTF. CDR3 DNA sequence: TGCGCCAGCAGCTTCGGACGACAGGGAGGAAACTATGGCTACACCTTC.

Comments on this clonotype: One end of the junction is discordant with germline, which a read error may explain. The chain combines TRBV12-3 or TRBV12-4 with TRBJ2-3; D perhaps matches TRBD1 (7 bases). There are 16 residues in the CDR3. This CDR3 reads CASSRQGGTSTDAQYF. As DNA, the CDR3 is TGTGCCAGCAGCCGACAGGGAGGCACTAGCACAGATGCGCAGTATTTT.

The table lists this clonotype with many counts. This chain connects TRBV5-1 to TRBJ2-5; a weak D match, TRBD2 (6 bases). The germline V gene encodes CDR1 SGHRS and CDR2 YFSETQ. With 7 bases removed from V and 1 base from J, the gap between germline ends came to 14 bases. The CDR3 totals 14 residues. In DNA form, the CDR3 reads TGCGCCAGCGGCTCCGGGAGCGCCCAAGAGACCCAGTACTTC. Translation: CASGSGSAQETQYF.

This clonotype showed up many times. The J gene is TRBJ1-1, the V gene TRBV29-1, with D possibly being TRBD1 (6 bases). The germline V gene has CDR1 SQVTM and CDR2 ANQGSEA. V was cut by 6 bases and J by 6 bases, with 14 bases left in between. The CDR3 extends over 12 amino acids. CDR3 nucleotide sequence: TGCAGCGTAGGCAGGGGAGTCGCTGAAGCTTTCTTT. Protein product: CSVGRGVAEAFF.